Presented here are 11 T cell receptor beta chains from one specimen sequenced in a study of Graves' ophthalmopathy and Graves' hyperthyroidism. The sequenced template was RNA, covering the TCR beta CDR3 region. The first round was an RT-PCR with HTBI primers, and the second round was a multiplex PCR. One entry per CDR3 protein results from TCRdb running MiXCR on the multiplex PCR reads. The sample carries 200,000 to 300,000 distinct CDR3 sequences, 45% recorded once. Sequenced: peripheral blood. These receptors all stem from an adult man with Graves' ophthalmopathy.

This clonotype was detected a few times. The chain carries TRBV11-2 and TRBJ2-2; 10 bases fit TRBD2. Germline trimming cut 7 bases from V and 1 base from J; bases unmatched to any gene: 3. CDR1 and CDR2 (germline): SGHAT, FQNNGV. The CDR3 spans 15 residues. The CDR3 here is CASTLAGVNTGELFF. Here the CDR3 DNA reads TGTGCCAGCACCCTAGCGGGAGTGAACACCGGGGAGCTGTTTTTT.

V and J are TRBV5-1 and TRBJ1-1, with D tentatively TRBD1 (5 bases). Trimming cost V 1 base and J 3 bases, with 10 bases left between them. CDR3 length: 14 residues. Looked up from germline, CDR1 is SGHRS and CDR2 is YFSETQ. For the CDR3, the DNA is TGCGCCAGCAGCTTGACGGGGGGGTACACTGAAGCTTTCTTT. This codes for CASSLTGGYTEAFF.

The chain combines TRBV12-3 or TRBV12-4 with TRBJ2-2; the D gene is possibly TRBD2 (5 bases). The CDR3 consists of 16 residues. Trimming took off 4 bases at V and 0 bases at J, with 12 bases between the two ends. The CDR3 reads CASSSLAGANTGELFF. As DNA, the CDR3 is TGTGCCAGCAGTTCCTTGGCGGGTGCGAACACCGGGGAGCTGTTTTTT.

The V call is TRBV7-3, the J call TRBJ2-5; TRBD2 agrees at 9 bases. This CDR3 has 17 residues. CDR1 is SGHTA and CDR2 is FQGTGA in the germline V gene. V shed 1 base and J 5 bases; nucleotides not matched to a gene: 11. CDR3 in DNA: TGTGCCAGCAGCTTAAGGGCGGGAGGGCTCACCGGGGAGACCCAGTACTTC. It codes for CASSLRAGGLTGETQYF. The whole variable domain, remainder taken from reference TRBV7-3 and TRBJ2-5, is GAGVSQTPSNKVTEKGKYVELRCDPISGHTALYWYRQSLGQGPEFLIYFQGTGAADDSGLPNDRFFAVRPEGSVSTLKIQRTERGDSAVYLCASSLRAGGLTGETQYFGPGTRLLVL.

In its sample, this clonotype was seen many times. This chain joins TRBV20-1 and TRBJ1-6, with D tentatively TRBD1 (6 bases). There are 13 residues in the CDR3. The germline gives CDR1 DFQATT, CDR2 SNEGSKA (reference sequence). V shed 6 bases and J shed 7 bases, with 13 bases lying between them. The CDR3 reads CSANREGNSPLHF. The CDR3 DNA follows: TGCAGTGCCAACAGGGAGGGGAATTCACCCCTCCACTTT.

This rearrangement joins TRBV12-3 or TRBV12-4 to TRBJ2-3; a weak D match, TRBD1 (6 bases). CDR3 length: 14 residues. Trimming shortened V by 5 bases and J by 0 bases, and 9 bases separated the two germline ends. CDR3 protein: CASSHGQSTDTQYF. CDR3 bases: TGTGCCAGCAGTCATGGACAGAGCACAGATACGCAGTATTTT.

J is TRBJ2-5 and V is TRBV20-1; weak D call: TRBD1 (6 bases). This CDR3 has 14 residues. CDR1 DFQATT and CDR2 SNEGSKA come from the germline V gene (reference sequence). Deletions cut 6 bases from V and 7 bases from J, with 21 bases between. The CDR3 bases are TGCAGTGCCAAATCGACAGGTGGCGAAGGGACCCAGTACTTC. Its protein is CSAKSTGGEGTQYF.

This clonotype was observed many times. The chain recombines TRBV9 with TRBJ2-5, with D tentatively TRBD1 or TRBD2 (5 bases each). The CDR3 consists of 14 residues. Trimming stripped 0 bases from V and 5 bases from J, with 11 bases between. Germline V lookup: CDR1 SGDLS, CDR2 YYNGEE. CDR3 amino acids: CASSVGGSGETQYF. CDR3 nucleotide sequence: TGTGCCAGCAGCGTAGGGGGGTCAGGGGAGACCCAGTACTTC.

This clonotype was detected ten times or more. The chain couples TRBV25-1 to TRBJ1-2; D is uncertain. Germline assignment: CDR1 MGHDK and CDR2 SYGVNS. Trimming cost V 4 bases and J 5 bases, with 17 bases left between them. CDR3 length equals 15 residues. CDR3 sequence reads: CASSGPRTDFYGYTF. The CDR3 coding sequence is TGTGCCAGCAGTGGACCGCGGACGGACTTTTATGGCTACACCTTC.

The rearrangement links TRBV12-3 or TRBV12-4 to TRBJ1-6; 10 nucleotides match TRBD1. This CDR3 is built from 14 residues. V lost 7 bases and J lost 8; bases outside the gene matches: 5. The CDR3 DNA reads TGTGCCAGCACCCCGACAGGGGGCTATTCACCCCTCCACTTT. It is translated as CASTPTGGYSPLHF.

This clonotype was observed at least ten times. The chain is built from TRBV7-2 and TRBJ1-2; TRBD1 matches at 8 bases. The CDR3 consists of 15 residues. The V segment lost 5 bases and the J segment 8 bases; nucleotides outside the gene matches: 13. CDR1 and CDR2 from the germline V gene are SGHTA and FQGNSA. The CDR3 sequence: CASSVEDRVLGGYTF. The CDR3, as DNA: TGTGCCAGCAGCGTGGAGGACAGGGTTTTGGGAGGCTACACCTTC.